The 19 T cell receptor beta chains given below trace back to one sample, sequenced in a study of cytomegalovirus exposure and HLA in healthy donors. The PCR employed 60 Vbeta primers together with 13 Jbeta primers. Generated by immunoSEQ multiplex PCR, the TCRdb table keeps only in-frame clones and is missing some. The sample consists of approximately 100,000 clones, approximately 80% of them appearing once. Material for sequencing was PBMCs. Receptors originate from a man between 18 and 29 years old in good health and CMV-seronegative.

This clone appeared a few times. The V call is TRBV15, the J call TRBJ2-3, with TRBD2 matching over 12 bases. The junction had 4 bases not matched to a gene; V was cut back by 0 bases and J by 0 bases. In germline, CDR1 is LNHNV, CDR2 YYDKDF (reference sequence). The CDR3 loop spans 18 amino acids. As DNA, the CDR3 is TGTGCCACCAGCAGAGATCTAGCGGGGGGGCCTAGCACAGATACGCAGTATTTT. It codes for CATSRDLAGGPSTDTQYF.

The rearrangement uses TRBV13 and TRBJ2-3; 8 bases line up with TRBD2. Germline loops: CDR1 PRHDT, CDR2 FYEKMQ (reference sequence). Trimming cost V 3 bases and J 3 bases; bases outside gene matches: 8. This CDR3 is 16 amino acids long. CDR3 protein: CASSFLSSGLTDTQYF. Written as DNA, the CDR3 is TGTGCCAGCAGCTTCCTTTCTAGCGGGTTGACAGATACGCAGTATTTT. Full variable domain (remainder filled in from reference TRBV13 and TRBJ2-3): AAGVIQSPRHLIKEKRETATLKCYPIPRHDTVYWYQQGPGQDPQFLISFYEKMQSDKGSIPDRFSAQQFSDYHSELNMSSLELGDSALYFCASSFLSSGLTDTQYFGPGTRLTVL.

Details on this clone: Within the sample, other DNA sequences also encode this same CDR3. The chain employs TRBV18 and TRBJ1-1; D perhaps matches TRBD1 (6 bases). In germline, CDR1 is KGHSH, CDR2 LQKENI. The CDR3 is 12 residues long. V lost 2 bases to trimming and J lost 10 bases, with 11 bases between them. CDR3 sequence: CASSPDRQGAFF. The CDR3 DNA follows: TGTGCCAGCTCACCAGACAGGCAGGGAGCTTTCTTT.

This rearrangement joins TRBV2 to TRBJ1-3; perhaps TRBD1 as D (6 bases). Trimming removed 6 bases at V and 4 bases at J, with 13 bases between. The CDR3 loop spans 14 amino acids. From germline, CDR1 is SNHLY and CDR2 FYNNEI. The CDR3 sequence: CASRNRDIGNTIYF. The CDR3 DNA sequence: TGTGCCAGCAGGAACCGGGACATAGGAAACACCATATATTTT.

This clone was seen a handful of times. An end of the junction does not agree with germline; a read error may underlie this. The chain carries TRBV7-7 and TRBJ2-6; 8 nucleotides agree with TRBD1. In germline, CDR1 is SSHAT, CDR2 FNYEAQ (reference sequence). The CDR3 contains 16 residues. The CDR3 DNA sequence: TGTGCTAGCAGCCTGACAGGGGTTGGTGGGGCCAACGTCCTGACTTTC. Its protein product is CASSLTGVGGANVLTF.

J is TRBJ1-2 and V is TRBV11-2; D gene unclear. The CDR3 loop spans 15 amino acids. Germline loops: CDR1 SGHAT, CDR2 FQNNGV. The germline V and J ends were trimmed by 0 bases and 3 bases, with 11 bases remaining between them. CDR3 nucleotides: TGTGCCAGCAGCTTAGAGGTGGCCTCCGACTATGGCTACACCTTC. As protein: CASSLEVASDYGYTF.

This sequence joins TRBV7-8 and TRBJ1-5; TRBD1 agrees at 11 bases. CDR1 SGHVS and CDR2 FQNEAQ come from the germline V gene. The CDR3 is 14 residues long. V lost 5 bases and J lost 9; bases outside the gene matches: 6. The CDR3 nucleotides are TGTGCCAGCAGCGCGGGACAGGGGGGGTGGCCCCAGCATTTT. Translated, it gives CASSAGQGGWPQHF.

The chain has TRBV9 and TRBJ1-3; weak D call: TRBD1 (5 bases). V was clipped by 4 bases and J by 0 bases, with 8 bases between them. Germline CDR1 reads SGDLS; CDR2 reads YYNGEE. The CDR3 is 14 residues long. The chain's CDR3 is CASSTGRSGNTIYF. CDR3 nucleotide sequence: TGTGCCAGCAGCACAGGTCGCTCTGGAAACACCATATATTTT.

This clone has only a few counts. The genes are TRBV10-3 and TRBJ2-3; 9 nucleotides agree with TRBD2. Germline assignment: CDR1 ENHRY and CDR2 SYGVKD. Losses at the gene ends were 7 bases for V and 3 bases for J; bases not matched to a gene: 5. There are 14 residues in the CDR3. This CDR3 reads CAINPLAGTDTQYF. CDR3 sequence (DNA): TGTGCCATCAACCCCCTAGCGGGGACAGATACGCAGTATTTT.

Here the CDR3 reads CASSPEGTGGSSYNSPLHF. In nucleotides, the CDR3 is TGTGCCAGCAGCCCCGAGGGGACAGGGGGCAGCTCCTATAATTCACCCCTCCACTTT. This chain uses TRBV7-8 with TRBJ1-6; 12 nucleotides align to TRBD1. The CDR3 covers 19 residues. V was pared by 5 bases and J by 0 bases, with 8 bases of the junction left unmatched. The germline V gene has CDR1 SGHVS and CDR2 FQNEAQ.

This CDR3 is CASRGRQGAYNEQFF. Here the CDR3 DNA reads TGTGCCAGTAGGGGGAGACAGGGGGCCTACAATGAGCAGTTCTTC. The chain has TRBV19 and TRBJ2-1; TRBD1 aligns across 9 bases. CDR1 and CDR2 from the germline V gene are LNHDA and SQIVND (reference sequence). The CDR3 runs to 15 residues. With 6 bases clipped from V and 2 bases from J, the junction kept 5 bases outside the gene matches.

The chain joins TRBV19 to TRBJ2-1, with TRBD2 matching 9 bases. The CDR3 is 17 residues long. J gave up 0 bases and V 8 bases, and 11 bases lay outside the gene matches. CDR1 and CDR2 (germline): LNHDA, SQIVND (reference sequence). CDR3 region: CASRRGSGGLSYNEQFF. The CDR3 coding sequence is TGTGCCAGTCGCCGAGGGAGCGGGGGGCTCTCCTACAATGAGCAGTTCTTC.

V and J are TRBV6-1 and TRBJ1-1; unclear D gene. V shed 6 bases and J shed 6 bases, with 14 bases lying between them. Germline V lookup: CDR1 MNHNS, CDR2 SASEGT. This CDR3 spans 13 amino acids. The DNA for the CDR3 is TGTGCCAGCAGCCCCTTAGAGGGCCCTGAAGCTTTCTTT. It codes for CASSPLEGPEAFF.

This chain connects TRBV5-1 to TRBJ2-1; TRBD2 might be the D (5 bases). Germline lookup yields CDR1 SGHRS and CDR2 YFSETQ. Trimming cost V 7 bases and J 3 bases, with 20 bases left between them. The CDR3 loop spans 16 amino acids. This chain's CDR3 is CASSRAQRSIYNEQFF. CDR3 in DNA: TGCGCCAGCTCACGGGCGCAGCGGTCCATCTACAATGAGCAGTTCTTC.

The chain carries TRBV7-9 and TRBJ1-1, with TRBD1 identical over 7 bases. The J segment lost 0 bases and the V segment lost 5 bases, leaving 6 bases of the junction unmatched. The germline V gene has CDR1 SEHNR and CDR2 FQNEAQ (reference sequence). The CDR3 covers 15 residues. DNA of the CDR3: TGTGCCAGCAGCCTCAGACAGGGTCTGAACACTGAAGCTTTCTTT. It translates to CASSLRQGLNTEAFF.

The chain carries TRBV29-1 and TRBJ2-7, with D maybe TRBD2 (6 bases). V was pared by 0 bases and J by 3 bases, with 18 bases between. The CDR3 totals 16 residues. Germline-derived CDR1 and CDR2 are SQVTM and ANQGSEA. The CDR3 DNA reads TGCAGCGTTGAAGAATGGGGAGGAGGTCCGGTCTACGAGCAGTACTTC. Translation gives CSVEEWGGGPVYEQYF.

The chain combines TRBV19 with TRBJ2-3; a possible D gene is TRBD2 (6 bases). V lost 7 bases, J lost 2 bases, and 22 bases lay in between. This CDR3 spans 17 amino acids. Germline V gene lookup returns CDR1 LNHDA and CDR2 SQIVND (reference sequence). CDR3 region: CASTGFDSGTFTDTQYF. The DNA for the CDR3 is TGTGCCAGTACAGGGTTCGATAGCGGTACCTTCACAGATACGCAGTATTTT.

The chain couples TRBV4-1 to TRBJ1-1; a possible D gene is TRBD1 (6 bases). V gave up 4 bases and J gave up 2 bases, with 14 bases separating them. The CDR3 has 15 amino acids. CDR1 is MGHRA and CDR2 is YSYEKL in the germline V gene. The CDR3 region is CASSPLLGANTEAFF. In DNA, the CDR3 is TGCGCCAGCAGCCCCCTCCTGGGGGCTAACACTGAAGCTTTCTTT.

The CDR3 DNA follows: TGTGCCAGTACCACCTTAATAACAGTGAACACTGAAGCTTTCTTT. This sequence encodes CASTTLITVNTEAFF. This chain links TRBV19 with TRBJ1-1; no reliable D call. The CDR3 is made up of 15 amino acids. V was pared by 7 bases and J by 0 bases, with 15 bases between. CDR1 is LNHDA and CDR2 is SQIVND in the germline V gene (reference sequence). The full variable domain, its missing parts supplied by reference TRBV19 and TRBJ1-1, is DGGITQSPKYLFRKEGQNVTLSCEQNLNHDAMYWYRQDPGQGLRLIYYSQIVNDFQKGDIAEGYSVSREKKESFPLTVTSAQKNPTAFYLCASTTLITVNTEAFFGQGTRLTVV.